Described below is a single T cell receptor beta chain sequence and its context. Its antigen remains unidentified. It was at deep level that the assay was run. In replicate PCRs of sorted subsets, approximately 190 ng DNA, approximately 28,000 T cell genomes, was used. Some clones are missing from TCRdb's copy, which holds only in-frame ones; the method was immunoSEQ multiplex PCR. The sample has some 1.4 million clones, roughly 96% seen once. This entry belongs to a study of shared clonotypes between healthy human individuals. CDR3 length equals 13 residues. Germline lookup yields CDR1 MGHRA and CDR2 YSYEKL. The V and J ends lost 0 bases and 11 bases respectively, with 11 bases between them. Overall study results and limits: Generally, naive subsets came out with larger estimated richness than memory subsets. It was the non-shared clonotypes that had lower generation probabilities than clonotypes shared by all four donors.

The chain uses TRBV4-1 and TRBJ2-1, with D unclear. The sample comprised naive CD4+ T cells sorted from blood. Subset noted: CD45RA+ positively selected. The sequence came from a man younger than 45 in good health. The CDR3 reads CASSQDAVYKQFF. As DNA, the CDR3 is TGCGCCAGCAGCCAAGACGCGGTGTATAAGCAGTTCTTC.